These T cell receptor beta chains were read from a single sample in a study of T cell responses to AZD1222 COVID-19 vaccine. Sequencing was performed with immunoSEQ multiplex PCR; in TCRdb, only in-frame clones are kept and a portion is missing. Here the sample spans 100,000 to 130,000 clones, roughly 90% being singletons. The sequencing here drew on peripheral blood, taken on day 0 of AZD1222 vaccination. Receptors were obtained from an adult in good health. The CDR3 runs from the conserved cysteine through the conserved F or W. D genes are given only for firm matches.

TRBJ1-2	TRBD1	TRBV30	TGTGCCTGGTCTACAGGGGGCAGGGGCTACACCTTC	CAWSTGGRGYTF
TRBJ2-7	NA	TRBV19	TGTGCCAGTAGTAGGGGGGGCGATACCTACGAGCAGTACTTC	CASSRGGDTYEQYF
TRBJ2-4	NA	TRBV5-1	TGCGCCAGCAGCTCCCCCATGGAGTGGGAGAGAAACATTCAGTACTTC	CASSSPMEWERNIQYF
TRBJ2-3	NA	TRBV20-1	TGCAGTGCTAGTCACCGAACCGGGAGCACAGATACGCAGTATTTT	CSASHRTGSTDTQYF
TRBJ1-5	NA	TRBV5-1	TGCGCCAGCGGGCCCACAGTTAGCAATCAGCCCCAGCATTTT	CASGPTVSNQPQHF
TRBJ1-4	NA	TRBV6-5	TGTGCCAGCAGTTACCCCGGGCCGAATGAAAAACTGTTTTTT	CASSYPGPNEKLFF
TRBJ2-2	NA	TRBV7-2	TGTGCCAGCAGCTTAGTGGTCGAGACAGTCCTTCTCACCGGGGAGCTGTTTTTT	CASSLVVETVLLTGELFF
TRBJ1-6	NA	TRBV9	TGTGCCAGCAGCGTAGAAGGGGGGACGTCTGCTTCACCCCTCCACTTT	CASSVEGGTSASPLHF
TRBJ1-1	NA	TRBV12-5	TGTGCTAGTGGGCGGTTAGGGCCCACTGAAGCTTTCTTT	CASGRLGPTEAFF
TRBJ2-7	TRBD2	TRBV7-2	TGTGCCAGCAGCTTTGGACTAGCGGGAGTCGAGCAGTACTTC	CASSFGLAGVEQYF